Listed below are T cell receptor beta chains from one sample, sequenced in a study of beta chain features in type 1 diabetes. Assay: immunoSEQ multiplex PCR; the TCRdb copy retains only in-frame clones and omits some. The sample has 400,000 to 450,000 clones; about 15% are singletons. The sequencing sample was made of naive CD4+ T cells from blood. The receptors were gathered from a man younger than 45 in good health. CDR3s include the opening cysteine and the closing phenylalanine or tryptophan. The order of the fields is clone size, D gene, J gene, V gene, CDR3 DNA, CDR3 protein. A D gene is named only where the DNA matches it firmly. Not every row has a clone size; where given, it reads once, few, many or a size class.

>few|-|TRBJ2-3|TRBV9
TGTGCCAGCAGCCTAGGGGTTCTCGGCACAGATACGCAGTATTTT
CASSLGVLGTDTQYF
>-|TRBD1|TRBJ1-1|TRBV9
TGTGCCAGCAGCGTAGCCCAACAGGGGGCCACTGAAGCTTTCTTT
CASSVAQQGATEAFF
>-|-|TRBJ2-3|TRBV25-1
TGTGCCAGCAGTGAATCGGGGGTAACAGATACGCAGTATTTT
CASSESGVTDTQYF
>-|TRBD1|TRBJ1-5|TRBV30
TGTGCCTGGAATGGACAGGGCGATCAGCCCCAGCATTTT
CAWNGQGDQPQHF
>few|TRBD2|TRBJ2-1|TRBV11-2
TGTGCCAGCAGCTTACGACTAGCGGGAGGAAACAATGAGCAGTTCTTC
CASSLRLAGGNNEQFF
>-|-|TRBJ2-5|TRBV7-2
TGTGCCAGCAGCTTACCTGGGCCCGACAGGTACTTC
CASSLPGPDRYF
>few|-|TRBJ2-4|TRBV5-1
TGCGCCAGCAGCTCCGAAGGGGGGGCGCATAACATTCAGTACTTC
CASSSEGGAHNIQYF
>-|-|TRBJ2-3|TRBV7-9
TGTGCCAGCAGTGTTGCAGATACGCAGTATTTT
CASSVADTQYF
>-|-|TRBJ2-5|TRBV6-1
TGTGCCAGCACCCAACGGGGGTGGGGGGAGACCCAGTACTTC
CASTQRGWGETQYF
>once|TRBD1|TRBJ2-1|TRBV20-1
TGCAGTGCTAGAGTGGGACAGCTAACGTTCTTC
CSARVGQLTFF
>-|-|TRBJ2-5|TRBV7-2
TGTGCCAGCAGCCCGACCTGGAGGACGGAGAACCAAGAGACCCAGTACTTC
CASSPTWRTENQETQYF
>few|TRBD1|TRBJ2-5|TRBV2
TGTGCCAGCAGTGGGCGACAGGGAAGGTTTGAAGAGACCCAGTACTTC
CASSGRQGRFEETQYF
>few|-|TRBJ2-5|TRBV11-2
TGTGCCAGCAACCAGATAAGGGAAGAGACCCAGTACTTC
CASNQIREETQYF
>-|-|TRBJ1-3|TRBV15
TGTGCCACCAGCAGACAGCCCCTGGGGTCTGGAAACACCATATATTTT
CATSRQPLGSGNTIYF
>-|-|TRBJ1-2|TRBV29-1
TGCAGCGTTTTCGAGGGAGGTAGCTATGGCTACACCTTC
CSVFEGGSYGYTF
>few|-|TRBJ2-3|TRBV5-4
TGTGCCAGCAGCTTGGAACAGAGGGCGCAGTATTTT
CASSLEQRAQYF
>few|TRBD1|TRBJ2-7|TRBV10-3
TGTGCCATCAGCGTGGACAGGGGCCCAGGGAAGCAGTACTTC
CAISVDRGPGKQYF
>few|-|TRBJ2-3|TRBV7-2
TGTGCCAGCAGCTCCGGGACGCAAAGTACAGATACGCAGTATTTT
CASSSGTQSTDTQYF
>-|-|TRBJ2-3|TRBV5-1
TGCGCCAGCACCATCCGGGACAGCACAGATACGCAGTATTTT
CASTIRDSTDTQYF
>few|-|TRBJ2-1|TRBV20-1
TGCAGTGCTGGGACGCGGCATGAGCAGTTCTTC
CSAGTRHEQFF
>few|TRBD2|TRBJ2-3|TRBV29-1
TGCAGCGTCGGTAGCGGGAGTCCCCTTGGCAGCACAGATACGCAGTATTTT
CSVGSGSPLGSTDTQYF
>-|-|TRBJ2-3|TRBV7-2
TGTGCCAGCAGCTCAGAGGCCACCACAGATACGCAGTATTTT
CASSSEATTDTQYF
>few|-|TRBJ1-5|TRBV30
TGTGCCTGGAGTGTACGGCGGTCAAATCAGCCCCAGCATTTT
CAWSVRRSNQPQHF
>-|-|TRBJ2-5|TRBV12-5
TGTGCTAGTGGAACAAAGAAAGAGACCCAGTACTTC
CASGTKKETQYF
>few|TRBD1|TRBJ2-1|TRBV6-5
TGTGCCAGCAGCCCCGGGACAGGGCAGTTCTTC
CASSPGTGQFF
>few|-|TRBJ1-5|TRBV30
TGTGCCGGGAGTGTCGCCCGGACAGCCGCGGGGCAGCCCCAGCATTTT
CAGSVARTAAGQPQHF
>few|-|TRBJ1-3|TRBV30
TGTGCCTGGAGTGGACAGGCCATCTCTGGAAACACCATATATTTT
CAWSGQAISGNTIYF
>few|-|TRBJ2-2|TRBV25-1
TGTGCCAGCAGTGACCTTTACGGGGAAAACACCGGGGAGCTGTTTTTT
CASSDLYGENTGELFF
>few|-|TRBJ2-5|TRBV27
TGTGCCAGCAGTCATAAAGAGACCCAGTACTTC
CASSHKETQYF
>-|TRBD2|TRBJ2-1|TRBV4-3
TGCGCCAGCAGCCGGGCGACCGGGACTAGCGGGGAGCATGAGCAGTTCTTC
CASSRATGTSGEHEQFF
>few|TRBD2|TRBJ2-5|TRBV5-4
TGTGCCAGCAGCTTGGCAGCGGGGGGACAAGAGACCCAGTACTTC
CASSLAAGGQETQYF
>few|TRBD1|TRBJ2-1|TRBV4-2
TGTGCCAGCAGCGACCCGACAGGGTTAAACAATGAGCAGTTCTTC
CASSDPTGLNNEQFF
>-|TRBD1|TRBJ2-1|TRBV7-2
TGTGCCAGCAGCTTAATCAACGGCCAGGGGGCAAATGAGCAGTTCTTC
CASSLINGQGANEQFF
>-|-|TRBJ1-4|TRBV11-2
TGTGCCAGCAGTAGATTTAATGAAAAACTGTTTTTT
CASSRFNEKLFF
>-|-|TRBJ2-1|TRBV7-2
TGTGCCAGCAGTGGACGTATCCTTCGCTCAGGTGATAAGTTCTTC
CASSGRILRSGDKFF
>many|-|TRBJ2-1|TRBV7-9
TGTGCCAGCACCCTGGGGGATGAGCAGTTCTTC
CASTLGDEQFF
>few|-|TRBJ2-7|TRBV7-2
TGTGCCAGCAGTACGACTCCCTACTACGAGCAGTACTTC
CASSTTPYYEQYF